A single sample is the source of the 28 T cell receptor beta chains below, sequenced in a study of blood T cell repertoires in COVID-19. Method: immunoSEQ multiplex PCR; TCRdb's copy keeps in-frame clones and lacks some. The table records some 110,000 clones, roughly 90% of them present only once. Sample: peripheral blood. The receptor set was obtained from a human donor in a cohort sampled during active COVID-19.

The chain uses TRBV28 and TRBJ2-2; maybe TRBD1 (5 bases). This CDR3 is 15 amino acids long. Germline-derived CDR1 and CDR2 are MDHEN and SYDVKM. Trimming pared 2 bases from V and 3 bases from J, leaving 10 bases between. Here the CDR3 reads CASSLGALDTGELFF. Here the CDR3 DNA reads TGTGCCAGCAGTTTAGGGGCGCTTGACACCGGGGAGCTGTTTTTT.

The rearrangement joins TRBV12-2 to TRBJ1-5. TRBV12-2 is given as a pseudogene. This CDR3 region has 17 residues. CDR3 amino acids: CASRLGEGGYSNQPQHF. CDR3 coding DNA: TGTGCAAGTCGCTTAGGGGAGGGAGGATATAGCAATCAGCCCCAGCATTTT.

CDR3 in DNA: TGTGCCAGCAGCTTGGGTCTTGGAGGGAATAGCAATCAGCCCCAGCATTTT. This gives the protein CASSLGLGGNSNQPQHF. J is TRBJ1-5 and V is TRBV5-8; the D is unclear. V lost 0 bases to trimming and J lost 0 bases, with 13 bases between them. Per germline, CDR1 SGHTS and CDR2 YDEGEE. The CDR3 is made up of 17 amino acids.

This CDR3 is CSVDGLSSTDTQYF. CDR3 nucleotides: TGCAGCGTTGATGGGCTCTCTAGCACAGATACGCAGTATTTT. The chain links TRBV29-1 to TRBJ2-3; D remains unclear. The CDR3 is made up of 14 amino acids. Trimming removed 3 bases at V and 0 bases at J, with 10 bases between. Looked up from germline, CDR1 is SQVTM and CDR2 is ANQGSEA.

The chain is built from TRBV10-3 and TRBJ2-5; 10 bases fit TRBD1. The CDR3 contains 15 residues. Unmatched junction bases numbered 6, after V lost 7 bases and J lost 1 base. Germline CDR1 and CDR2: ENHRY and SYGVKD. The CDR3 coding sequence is TGTGCCATCACCGCCGGGACAGGGGCCCAAGAGACCCAGTACTTC. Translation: CAITAGTGAQETQYF.

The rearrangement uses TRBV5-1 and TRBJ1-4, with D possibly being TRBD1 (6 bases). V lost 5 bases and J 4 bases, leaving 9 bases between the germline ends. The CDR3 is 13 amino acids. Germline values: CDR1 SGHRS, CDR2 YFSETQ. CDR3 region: CASRGGVNEKLFF. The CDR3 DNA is TGCGCCAGCAGAGGGGGGGTTAATGAAAAACTGTTTTTT. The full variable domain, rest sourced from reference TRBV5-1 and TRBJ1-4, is KAGVTQTPRYLIKTRGQQVTLSCSPISGHRSVSWYQQTPGQGLQFLFEYFSETQRNKGNFPGRFSGRQFSNSRSEMNVSTLELGDSALYLCASRGGVNEKLFFGSGTQLSVL.

The CDR3 region has the DNA TGCGCCAGCAGCCCTATCTCAGGGGCAGAGACCCAGTACTTC. It translates to CASSPISGAETQYF. The V gene is TRBV5-1, the J gene TRBJ2-5; maybe TRBD1 (6 bases). Trimming took 4 bases from V and 4 from J, leaving 14 bases between them. The CDR3 totals 14 residues. Looked up from germline, CDR1 is SGHRS and CDR2 is YFSETQ.

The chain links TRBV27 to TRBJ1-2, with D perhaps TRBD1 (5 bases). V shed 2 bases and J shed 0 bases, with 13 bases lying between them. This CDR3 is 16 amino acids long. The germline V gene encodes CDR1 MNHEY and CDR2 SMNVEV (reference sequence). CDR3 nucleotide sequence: TGTGCCAGCAGTTTAACCCCAGGGAATTCTAACTATGGCTACACCTTC. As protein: CASSLTPGNSNYGYTF.

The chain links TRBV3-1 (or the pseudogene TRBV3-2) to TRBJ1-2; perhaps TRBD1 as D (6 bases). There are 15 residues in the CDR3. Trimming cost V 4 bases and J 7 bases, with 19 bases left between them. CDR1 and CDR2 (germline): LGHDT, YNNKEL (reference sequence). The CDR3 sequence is CASSPLGTSGSGYTF. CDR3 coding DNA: TGTGCCAGCAGCCCGCTCGGGACATCGGGTTCTGGCTACACCTTC.

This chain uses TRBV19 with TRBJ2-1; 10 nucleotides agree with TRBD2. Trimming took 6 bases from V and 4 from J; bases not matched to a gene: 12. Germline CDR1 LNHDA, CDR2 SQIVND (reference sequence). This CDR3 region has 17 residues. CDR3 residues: CASRGTGTSDRYNEQFF. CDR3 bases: TGTGCCAGTAGGGGAACCGGGACTAGCGACCGGTACAATGAGCAGTTCTTC.

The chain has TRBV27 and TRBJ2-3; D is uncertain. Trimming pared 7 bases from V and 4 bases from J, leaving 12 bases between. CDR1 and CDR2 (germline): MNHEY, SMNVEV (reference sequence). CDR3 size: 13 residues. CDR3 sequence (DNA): TGTGCCAGCAATTATAAGAGTGCAGATACGCAGTATTTT. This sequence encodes CASNYKSADTQYF.

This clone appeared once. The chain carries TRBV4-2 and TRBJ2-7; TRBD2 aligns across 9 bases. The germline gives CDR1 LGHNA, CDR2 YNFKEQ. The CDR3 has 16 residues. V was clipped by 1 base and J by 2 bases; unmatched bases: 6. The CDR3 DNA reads TGTGCCAGCAGCCAAGTTAGCGGGAGTGGAGCCTACGAGCAGTACTTC. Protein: CASSQVSGSGAYEQYF.

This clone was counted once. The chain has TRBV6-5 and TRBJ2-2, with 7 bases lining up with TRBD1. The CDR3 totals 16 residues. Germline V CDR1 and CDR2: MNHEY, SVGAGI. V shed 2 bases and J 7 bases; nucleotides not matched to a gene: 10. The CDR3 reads CASSYATGQANGELFF. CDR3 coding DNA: TGTGCCAGCAGTTACGCAACCGGACAGGCCAACGGGGAGCTGTTTTTT.

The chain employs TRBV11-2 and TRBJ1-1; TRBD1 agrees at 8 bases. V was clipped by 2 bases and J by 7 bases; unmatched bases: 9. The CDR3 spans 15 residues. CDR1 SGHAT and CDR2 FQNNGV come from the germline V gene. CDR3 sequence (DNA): TGTGCCAGCAGCTTATCGGGACAGGAGGATCATGAAGCTTTCTTT. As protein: CASSLSGQEDHEAFF.

The CDR3 here is CATSDPRTGGYEQYF. The CDR3 bases are TGTGCCACCAGTGATCCAAGGACAGGGGGCTACGAGCAGTACTTC. The chain employs TRBV24-1 and TRBJ2-7, with TRBD1 matching over 10 bases. Trimming took 3 bases from V and 3 from J; bases not matched to a gene: 4. The germline gives CDR1 KGHDR, CDR2 SFDVKD. This CDR3 spans 15 amino acids.

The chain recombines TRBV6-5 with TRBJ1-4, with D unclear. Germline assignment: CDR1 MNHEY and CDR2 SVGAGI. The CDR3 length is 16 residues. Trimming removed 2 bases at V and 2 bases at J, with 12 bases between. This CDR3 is CASSYDTIPTNEKLFF. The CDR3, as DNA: TGTGCCAGCAGTTACGACACCATACCTACTAATGAAAAACTGTTTTTT.

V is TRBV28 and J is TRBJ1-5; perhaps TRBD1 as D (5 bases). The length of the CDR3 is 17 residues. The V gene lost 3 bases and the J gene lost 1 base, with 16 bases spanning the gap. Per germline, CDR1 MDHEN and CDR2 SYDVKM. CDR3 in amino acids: CASSFPLGPKSNQPQHF. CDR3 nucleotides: TGTGCCAGCAGTTTTCCCCTGGGGCCGAAGAGCAATCAGCCCCAGCATTTT.

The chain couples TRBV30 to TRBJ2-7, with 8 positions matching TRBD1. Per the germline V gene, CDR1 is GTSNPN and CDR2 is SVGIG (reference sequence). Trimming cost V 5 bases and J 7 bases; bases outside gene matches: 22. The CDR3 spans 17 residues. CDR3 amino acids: CAWLRQGRLRSAREQYF. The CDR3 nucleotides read TGTGCCTGGCTGCGACAGGGGCGGCTCCGCTCAGCAAGGGAGCAGTACTTC.

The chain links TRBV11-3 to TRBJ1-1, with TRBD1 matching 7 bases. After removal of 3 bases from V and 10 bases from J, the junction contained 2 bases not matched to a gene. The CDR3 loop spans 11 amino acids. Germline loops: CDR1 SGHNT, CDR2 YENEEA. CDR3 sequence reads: CASSFQGVAFF. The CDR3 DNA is TGTGCCAGCAGCTTTCAGGGGGTAGCTTTCTTT.

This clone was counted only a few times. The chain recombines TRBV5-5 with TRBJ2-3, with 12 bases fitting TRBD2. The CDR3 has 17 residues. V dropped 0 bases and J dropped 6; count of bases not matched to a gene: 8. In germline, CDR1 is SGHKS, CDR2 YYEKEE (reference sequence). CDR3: CASSLEGLAGMGDTQYF. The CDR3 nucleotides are TGTGCCAGCAGCTTGGAAGGACTAGCGGGGATGGGGGATACGCAGTATTTT.

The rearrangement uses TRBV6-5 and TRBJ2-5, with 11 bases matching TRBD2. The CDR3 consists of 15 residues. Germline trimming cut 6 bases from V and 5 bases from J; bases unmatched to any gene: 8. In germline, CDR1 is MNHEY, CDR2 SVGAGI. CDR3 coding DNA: TGTGCCAGCAGATTAGCGGGGGGGTCAGGGGAGACCCAGTACTTC. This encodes CASRLAGGSGETQYF.

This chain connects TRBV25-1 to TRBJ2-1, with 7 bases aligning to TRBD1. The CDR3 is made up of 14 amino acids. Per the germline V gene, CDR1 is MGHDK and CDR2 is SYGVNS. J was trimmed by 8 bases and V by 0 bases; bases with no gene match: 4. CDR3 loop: CASSEYRGSHEQFF. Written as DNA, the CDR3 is TGTGCCAGCAGTGAATACAGGGGGTCCCATGAGCAGTTCTTC.

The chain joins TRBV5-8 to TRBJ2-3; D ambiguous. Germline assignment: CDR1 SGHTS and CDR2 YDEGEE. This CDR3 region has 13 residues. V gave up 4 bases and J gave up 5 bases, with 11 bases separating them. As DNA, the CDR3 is TGTGCCAGCAGCCATCCCCACGGAGATACGCAGTATTTT. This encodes CASSHPHGDTQYF.

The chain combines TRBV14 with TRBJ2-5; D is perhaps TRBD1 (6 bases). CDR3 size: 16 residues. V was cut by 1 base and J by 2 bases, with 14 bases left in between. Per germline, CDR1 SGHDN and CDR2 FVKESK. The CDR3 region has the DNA TGTGCCAGCAGCCAAGGGTACGGACAGCTACAAGAGACCCAGTACTTC. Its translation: CASSQGYGQLQETQYF.

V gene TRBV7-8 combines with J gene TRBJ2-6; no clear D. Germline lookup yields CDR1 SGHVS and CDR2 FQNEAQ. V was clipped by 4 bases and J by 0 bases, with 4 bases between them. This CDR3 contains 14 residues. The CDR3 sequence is CASSSFSGANVLTF. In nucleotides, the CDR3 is TGTGCCAGCAGCTCCTTCTCTGGGGCCAACGTCCTGACTTTC.

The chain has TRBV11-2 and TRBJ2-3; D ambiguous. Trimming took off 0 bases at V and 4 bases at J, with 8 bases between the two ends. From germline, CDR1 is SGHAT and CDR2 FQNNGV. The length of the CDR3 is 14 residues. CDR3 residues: CASSLDSPADTQYF. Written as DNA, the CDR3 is TGTGCCAGCAGCTTAGATAGTCCGGCAGATACGCAGTATTTT.

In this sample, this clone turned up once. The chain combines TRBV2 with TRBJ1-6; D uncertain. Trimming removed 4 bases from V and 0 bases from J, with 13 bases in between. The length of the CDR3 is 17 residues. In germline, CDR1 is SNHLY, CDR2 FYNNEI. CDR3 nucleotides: TGTGCCAGCAGTGGAGCGGATAGAGGCTCCTATAATTCACCCCTCCACTTT. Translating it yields CASSGADRGSYNSPLHF.

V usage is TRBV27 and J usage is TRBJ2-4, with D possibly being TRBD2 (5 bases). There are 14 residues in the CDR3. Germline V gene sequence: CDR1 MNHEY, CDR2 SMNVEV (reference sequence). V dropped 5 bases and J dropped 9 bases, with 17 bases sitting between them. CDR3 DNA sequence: TGTGCCAGCAGTCCCCGGACTCTAGCAGGCATTCAGTACTTC. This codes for CASSPRTLAGIQYF.